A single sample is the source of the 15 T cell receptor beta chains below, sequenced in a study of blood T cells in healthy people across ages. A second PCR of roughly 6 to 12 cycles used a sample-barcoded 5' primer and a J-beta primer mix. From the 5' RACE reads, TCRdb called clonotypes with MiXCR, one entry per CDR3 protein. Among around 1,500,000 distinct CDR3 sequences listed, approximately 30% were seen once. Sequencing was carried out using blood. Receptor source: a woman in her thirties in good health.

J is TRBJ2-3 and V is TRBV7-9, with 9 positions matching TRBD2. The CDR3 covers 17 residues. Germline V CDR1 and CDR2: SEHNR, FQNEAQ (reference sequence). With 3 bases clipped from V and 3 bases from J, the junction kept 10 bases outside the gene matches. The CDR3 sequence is CASSLGPGLALTDTQYF. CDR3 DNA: TGTGCCAGCAGCTTGGGTCCGGGACTAGCTCTTACAGATACGCAGTATTTT.

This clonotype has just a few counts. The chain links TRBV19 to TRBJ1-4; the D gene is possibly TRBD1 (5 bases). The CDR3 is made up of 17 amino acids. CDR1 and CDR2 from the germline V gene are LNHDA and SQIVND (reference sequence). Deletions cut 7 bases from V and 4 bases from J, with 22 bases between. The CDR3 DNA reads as TGTGCCAGTACCTCATTGGGGGGTACAGGAGGTAATGAAAAACTGTTTTTT. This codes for CASTSLGGTGGNEKLFF.

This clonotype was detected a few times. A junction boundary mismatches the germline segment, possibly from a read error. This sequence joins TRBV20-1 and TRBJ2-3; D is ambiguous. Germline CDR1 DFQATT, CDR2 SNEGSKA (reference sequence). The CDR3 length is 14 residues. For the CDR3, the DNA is TGCAGTGCCAAGGACCTCTCCAACACAGATGCGCAGTATTTT. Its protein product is CSAKDLSNTDAQYF.

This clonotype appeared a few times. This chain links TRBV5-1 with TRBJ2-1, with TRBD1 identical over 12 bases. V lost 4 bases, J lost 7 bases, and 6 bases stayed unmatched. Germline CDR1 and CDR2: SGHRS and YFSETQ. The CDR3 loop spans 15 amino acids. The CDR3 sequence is CASSAWDRGRNEQFF. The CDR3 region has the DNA TGCGCCAGCAGCGCGTGGGACAGGGGGCGGAATGAGCAGTTCTTC.

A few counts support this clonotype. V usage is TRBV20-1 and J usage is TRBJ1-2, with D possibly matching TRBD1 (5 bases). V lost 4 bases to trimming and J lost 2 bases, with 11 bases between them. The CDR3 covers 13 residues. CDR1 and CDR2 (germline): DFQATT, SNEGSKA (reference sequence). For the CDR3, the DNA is TGCAGTGCTACCAATAACAGGAACTATGGCTACACCTTC. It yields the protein CSATNNRNYGYTF.

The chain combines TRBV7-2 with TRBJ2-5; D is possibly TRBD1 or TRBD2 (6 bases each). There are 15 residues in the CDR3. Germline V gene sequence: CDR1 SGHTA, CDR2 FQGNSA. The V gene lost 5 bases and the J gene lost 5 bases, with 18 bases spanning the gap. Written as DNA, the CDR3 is TGTGCCAGCAGCGGTGGCCCCGGGGGCCTGGAGACCCAGTACTTC. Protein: CASSGGPGGLETQYF.

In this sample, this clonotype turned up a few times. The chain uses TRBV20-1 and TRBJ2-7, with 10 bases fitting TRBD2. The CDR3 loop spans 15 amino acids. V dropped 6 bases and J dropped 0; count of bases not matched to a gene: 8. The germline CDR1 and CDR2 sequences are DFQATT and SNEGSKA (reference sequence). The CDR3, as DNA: TGCAGTGCCGTTCTAGCGGGGGACCACTCCTACGAGCAGTACTTC. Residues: CSAVLAGDHSYEQYF.

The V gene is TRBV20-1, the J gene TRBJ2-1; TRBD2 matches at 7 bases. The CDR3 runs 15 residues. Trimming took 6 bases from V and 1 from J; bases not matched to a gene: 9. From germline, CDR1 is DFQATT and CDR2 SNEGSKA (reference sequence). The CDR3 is CSASPTGGSYNEQFF. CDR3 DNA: TGCAGTGCGTCGCCCACGGGGGGATCCTACAATGAGCAGTTCTTC.

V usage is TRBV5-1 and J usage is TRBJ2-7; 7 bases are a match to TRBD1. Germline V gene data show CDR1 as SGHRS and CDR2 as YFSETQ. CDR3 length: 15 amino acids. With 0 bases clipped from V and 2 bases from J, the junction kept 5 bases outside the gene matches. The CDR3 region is CASSLEPGQPYEQYF. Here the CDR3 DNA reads TGCGCCAGCAGCTTGGAGCCGGGACAGCCCTACGAGCAGTACTTC.

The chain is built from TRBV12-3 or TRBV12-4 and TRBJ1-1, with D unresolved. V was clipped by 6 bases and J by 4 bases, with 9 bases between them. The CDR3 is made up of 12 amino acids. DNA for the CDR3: TGTGCCAGCAGCCAATATGGCACTGAAGCTTTCTTT. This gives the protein CASSQYGTEAFF.

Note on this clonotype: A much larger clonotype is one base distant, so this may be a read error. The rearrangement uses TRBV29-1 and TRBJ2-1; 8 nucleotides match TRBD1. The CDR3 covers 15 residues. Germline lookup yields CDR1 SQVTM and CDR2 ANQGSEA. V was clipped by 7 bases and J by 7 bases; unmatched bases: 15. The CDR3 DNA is TGCAGCGGCGAAGACGTGAGCAGGGGGCGTAATGAGCAGTTCTTC. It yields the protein CSGEDVSRGRNEQFF.

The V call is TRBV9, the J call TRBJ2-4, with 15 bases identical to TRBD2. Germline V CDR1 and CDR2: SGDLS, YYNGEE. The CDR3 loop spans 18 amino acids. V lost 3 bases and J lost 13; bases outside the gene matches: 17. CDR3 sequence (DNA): TGTGCCAGCAGCGGGGGACTAGCGGGAGGTGGGTGGTACAATGAGCAGTACTTC. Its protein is CASSGGLAGGGWYNEQYF.

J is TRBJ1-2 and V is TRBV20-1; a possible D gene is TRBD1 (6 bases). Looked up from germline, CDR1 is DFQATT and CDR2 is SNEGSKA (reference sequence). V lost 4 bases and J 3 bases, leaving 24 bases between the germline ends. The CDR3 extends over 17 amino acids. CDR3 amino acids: CSAIPRNGQNDYYGYTF. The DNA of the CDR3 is TGCAGTGCTATACCGAGAAATGGACAGAACGACTACTATGGCTACACCTTC.

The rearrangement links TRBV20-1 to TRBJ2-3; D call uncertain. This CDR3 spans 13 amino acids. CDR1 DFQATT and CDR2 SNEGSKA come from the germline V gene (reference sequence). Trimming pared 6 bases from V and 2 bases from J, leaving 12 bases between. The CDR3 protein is CSASDQSTDTQYF. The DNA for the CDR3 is TGCAGTGCCTCTGATCAATCCACAGATACGCAGTATTTT.

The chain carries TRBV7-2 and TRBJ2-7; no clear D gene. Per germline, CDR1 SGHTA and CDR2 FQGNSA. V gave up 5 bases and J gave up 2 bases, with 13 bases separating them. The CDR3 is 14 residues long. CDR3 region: CASSEGGLAYEQYF. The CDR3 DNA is TGTGCCAGCAGCGAAGGTGGTCTAGCCTACGAGCAGTACTTC.